The next 26 T cell receptor beta chains were all read from a single sample in a study of T cell responses to AZD1222 COVID-19 vaccine. The data were produced by immunoSEQ multiplex PCR, yet TCRdb's version contains in-frame clones alone and is incomplete. The table includes tens of thousands of clones, 80% detected once. Sequencing used peripheral blood, obtained on day 0 of AZD1222 vaccination. The receptor set was obtained from an adult in good health.

This chain uses TRBV29-1 with TRBJ2-3; TRBD2 might be the D (6 bases). There are 15 residues in the CDR3. Trimming took 3 bases from V and 3 from J, leaving 16 bases between them. CDR1 and CDR2 from the germline V gene are SQVTM and ANQGSEA. CDR3 nucleotide sequence: TGCAGCGTTGACAGCTCGGCGGGACTTACAGATACGCAGTATTTT. It specifies CSVDSSAGLTDTQYF.

The rearrangement links TRBV2 to TRBJ2-7, with a weak D call TRBD1 (5 bases). Trimming left V 7 bases short and J 1 base short, with 11 bases between. Germline-derived CDR1 and CDR2 are SNHLY and FYNNEI. CDR3 length: 13 amino acids. CDR3 amino acids: CASTHRTSYEQYF. As DNA, the CDR3 is TGTGCCAGCACCCACAGGACATCCTACGAGCAGTACTTC.

The chain couples TRBV25-1 to TRBJ1-2, with D tentatively TRBD1 (5 bases). The germline V and J ends were trimmed by 6 bases and 8 bases, with 16 bases remaining between them. Germline V CDR1 and CDR2: MGHDK, SYGVNS. The CDR3 consists of 13 residues. The CDR3 reads CASSRDAGSGYTF. In DNA, the CDR3 is TGTGCCAGCAGCCGGGACGCGGGGTCGGGCTACACCTTC.

The CDR3 bases are TGCGCCAGCAGCTCGTTGGATAACGCTAACTATGGCTACACCTTC. Translation gives CASSSLDNANYGYTF. The chain has TRBV5-1 and TRBJ1-2; D unclear. V was pared by 3 bases and J by 0 bases, with 12 bases between. Looked up from germline, CDR1 is SGHRS and CDR2 is YFSETQ. CDR3 length: 15 amino acids.

This rearrangement joins TRBV18 to TRBJ2-7; D is possibly TRBD2 (6 bases). The CDR3 is 15 residues long. Trimming took 6 bases from V and 2 from J, leaving 17 bases between them. Germline values: CDR1 KGHSH, CDR2 LQKENI. The CDR3 nucleotides read TGTGCCAGCTCTCCGGGAGCTGCCAGGACCTACGAGCAGTACTTC. Amino acid sequence: CASSPGAARTYEQYF.

The V gene is TRBV7-9, the J gene TRBJ2-1; 7 bases align to TRBD1. The germline gives CDR1 SEHNR, CDR2 FQNEAQ (reference sequence). The CDR3 contains 14 residues. V was clipped by 6 bases and J by 4 bases; unmatched bases: 6. This CDR3 is CASSGQDSYNEQFF. Written as DNA, the CDR3 is TGTGCCAGCAGTGGACAGGACAGTTACAATGAGCAGTTCTTC. Full variable domain (outside the CDR3, taken from reference TRBV7-9 and TRBJ2-1): DTGVSQNPRHKITKRGQNVTFRCDPISEHNRLYWYRQTLGQGPEFLTYFQNEAQLEKSRLLSDRFSAERPKGSFSTLEIQRTEQGDSAMYLCASSGQDSYNEQFFGPGTRLTVL.

This chain connects TRBV10-2 to TRBJ1-5; D possibly corresponds to TRBD1 (6 bases). Germline V gene data show CDR1 as WSHSY and CDR2 as SAAADI. The CDR3 length is 15 residues. Trimming cost V 0 bases and J 2 bases, with 8 bases left between them. CDR3 nucleotide sequence: TGCGCCAGCAGTGAGTCGGGGGGGCGCAATCAGCCCCAGCATTTT. It translates to CASSESGGRNQPQHF.

The chain combines TRBV5-6 with TRBJ1-2; D call uncertain. Trimming took 1 base from V and 4 from J, leaving 8 bases between them. The CDR3 is made up of 13 amino acids. Germline lookup yields CDR1 SGHDT and CDR2 YYEEEE. CDR3 region: CASSLRGFYGYTF. CDR3 nucleotides: TGTGCCAGCAGCTTGCGCGGATTCTATGGCTACACCTTC.

The chain couples TRBV15 to TRBJ1-4; D may be TRBD1 (6 bases). The germline CDR1 and CDR2 sequences are LNHNV and YYDKDF (reference sequence). Trimming cost V 5 bases and J 4 bases, with 23 bases left between them. The CDR3 extends over 18 amino acids. The CDR3 sequence: CATSGGRGELSVNEKLFF. CDR3 in DNA: TGTGCCACCAGCGGGGGGCGAGGAGAGCTCTCAGTTAATGAAAAACTGTTTTTT.

The V gene is TRBV6-6, the J gene TRBJ1-6; D might be TRBD1 (5 bases). Germline-derived CDR1 and CDR2 are MNHNY and SVGAGI (reference sequence). The CDR3 loop spans 13 amino acids. The CDR3, as DNA: TGTGCGTCCTCGGGACTAGAAAATTCACCCCTCCACTTT. It yields the protein CASSGLENSPLHF.

The chain joins TRBV12-3 or TRBV12-4 to TRBJ1-1; the D is unclear. Trimming stripped 7 bases from V and 0 bases from J, with 9 bases between. The CDR3 runs 13 residues. The CDR3 here is CASTIRMNTEAFF. CDR3 DNA sequence: TGTGCCAGCACGATCAGAATGAACACTGAAGCTTTCTTT.

In its sample, this clone was seen once. The chain uses TRBV27 and TRBJ2-5; TRBD2 matches 13 bases. Germline V gene lookup returns CDR1 MNHEY and CDR2 SMNVEV (reference sequence). V lost 3 bases and J lost 5; bases outside the gene matches: 6. This CDR3 is built from 16 residues. The CDR3 bases are TGTGCCAGCAGTTTCCGACTAGCGGGGGGAACCGAGACCCAGTACTTC. This sequence encodes CASSFRLAGGTETQYF.

As DNA, the CDR3 is TGTGCCAGCAGTTACTCGGGAGGTTCCTACGAGCAGTACTTC. It is translated as CASSYSGGSYEQYF. This rearrangement joins TRBV6-5 to TRBJ2-7, with D maybe TRBD2 (6 bases). This CDR3 region has 14 residues. Germline values: CDR1 MNHEY, CDR2 SVGAGI. V lost 0 bases and J 1 base, leaving 7 bases between the germline ends.

The V call is TRBV5-6, the J call TRBJ1-6; TRBD1 is a possible D gene (5 bases). This CDR3 spans 16 amino acids. V gave up 6 bases and J gave up 7 bases, with 20 bases separating them. Germline V lookup: CDR1 SGHDT, CDR2 YYEEEE. The CDR3 region is CASTPKGRGGNSPLHF. CDR3 DNA: TGTGCCAGCACCCCCAAAGGCCGCGGGGGGAATTCACCCCTCCACTTT. Complete variable domain (other parts from reference TRBV5-6 and TRBJ1-6): DAGVTQSPTHLIKTRGQQVTLRCSPKSGHDTVSWYQQALGQGPQFIFQYYEEEERQRGNFPDRFSGHQFPNYSSELNVNALLLGDSALYLCASTPKGRGGNSPLHFGNGTRLTVT.

CDR3 in DNA: TGCGCCAGCAGCTTGGTCGCGGGGGGGCTAGGAGATACGCAGTATTTT. It translates to CASSLVAGGLGDTQYF. The rearrangement links TRBV5-1 to TRBJ2-3; TRBD2 matches at 9 bases. Germline V CDR1 and CDR2: SGHRS, YFSETQ. V lost 0 bases, J lost 5 bases, and 7 bases stayed unmatched. This CDR3 is 16 amino acids long.

V gene TRBV6-5 combines with J gene TRBJ1-2; D ambiguous. V was shortened by 6 bases and J by 0 bases, with 14 bases between the two germline ends. The CDR3 is made up of 15 amino acids. Germline V CDR1 and CDR2: MNHEY, SVGAGI. CDR3 coding DNA: TGTGCCAGCAGCCTACAGATCTATTCTAACTATGGCTACACCTTC. Translation gives CASSLQIYSNYGYTF.

The chain carries TRBV5-1 and TRBJ2-2; D not certain. V dropped 1 base and J dropped 4 bases, with 8 bases sitting between them. Germline CDR1 and CDR2: SGHRS and YFSETQ. The CDR3 covers 14 residues. This CDR3 reads CASSLTEATGELFF. In DNA, the CDR3 is TGCGCCAGCAGCTTGACGGAAGCCACCGGGGAGCTGTTTTTT. Full variable domain (outside the CDR3, taken from reference TRBV5-1 and TRBJ2-2): KAGVTQTPRYLIKTRGQQVTLSCSPISGHRSVSWYQQTPGQGLQFLFEYFSETQRNKGNFPGRFSGRQFSNSRSEMNVSTLELGDSALYLCASSLTEATGELFFGEGSRLTVL.

The chain has TRBV14 and TRBJ2-7; a possible D gene is TRBD1 (5 bases). The CDR3 totals 14 residues. The V gene's germline CDR1 is SGHDN and CDR2 FVKESK. The germline V and J ends were trimmed by 1 base and 7 bases, with 14 bases remaining between them. CDR3 nucleotides: TGTGCCAGCAGCCAAGCGGACATGTGGCGGGAGCAGTACTTC. Residues: CASSQADMWREQYF.

The V and J genes are TRBV6-5 and TRBJ2-7; TRBD2 agrees at 12 bases. Germline CDR1 MNHEY, CDR2 SVGAGI. The CDR3 runs to 15 residues. The CDR3 nucleotides read TGTGCAACTCAAGGAGAACTAGCGGGAGGCTACGAGCAGTACTTC. Protein product: CATQGELAGGYEQYF.

Remarks on this clone: Other nucleotide sequences from this sample produce the same CDR3. The chain joins TRBV3-1 (or the pseudogene TRBV3-2) to TRBJ1-2; 10 bases are a match to TRBD1. With 4 bases clipped from V and 2 bases from J, the junction kept 4 bases outside the gene matches. The CDR3 runs 15 residues. From germline, CDR1 is LGHDT and CDR2 YNNKEL (reference sequence). In nucleotides, the CDR3 is TGTGCCAGCAGCCCCCGGGACAGGGGAAACTATGGCTACACCTTC. Amino acid sequence: CASSPRDRGNYGYTF.

This rearrangement joins TRBV10-3 to TRBJ2-7, with D tentatively TRBD1 (6 bases). Germline V gene lookup returns CDR1 ENHRY and CDR2 SYGVKD. Trimming removed 4 bases at V and 4 bases at J, with 8 bases between. This CDR3 region has 12 residues. The CDR3 nucleotides are TGTGCCATCAGTGTACAGGGATACGAGCAGTACTTC. Its protein is CAISVQGYEQYF.

This clone showed up just once. The V call is TRBV2, the J call TRBJ1-2; tentatively, D is TRBD1 (5 bases). Trimming removed 6 bases at V and 4 bases at J, with 18 bases between. Germline V CDR1 and CDR2: SNHLY, FYNNEI. The CDR3 runs to 15 residues. The CDR3 coding sequence is TGTGCCAGCAGCCCGCCCCCGACAGAGCTCTATGGCTACACCTTC. Translating it yields CASSPPPTELYGYTF.

This chain uses TRBV4-1 with TRBJ2-3; 10 positions agree with TRBD2. Looked up from germline, CDR1 is MGHRA and CDR2 is YSYEKL. J lost 5 bases, V lost 4 bases, and 18 bases had no gene match. The CDR3 totals 19 residues. CDR3 in amino acids: CASSPLARILAGAGDTQYF. The CDR3 bases are TGCGCCAGCAGCCCCCTCGCGAGGATTCTAGCGGGGGCGGGAGATACGCAGTATTTT.

CDR3 in DNA: TGTGCCAGTAGTCCCGGACAGGGGGTCCTCAATGAGCAGTTCTTC. It codes for CASSPGQGVLNEQFF. J is TRBJ2-1 and V is TRBV19; 10 bases fit TRBD1. CDR1 is LNHDA and CDR2 is SQIVND in the germline V gene (reference sequence). The CDR3 runs 15 residues. Trimming at V came to 5 bases and at J to 6 bases, leaving 7 bases not matched to a gene. The complete variable domain, with remaining parts taken from reference TRBV19 and TRBJ2-1, reads DGGITQSPKYLFRKEGQNVTLSCEQNLNHDAMYWYRQDPGQGLRLIYYSQIVNDFQKGDIAEGYSVSREKKESFPLTVTSAQKNPTAFYLCASSPGQGVLNEQFFGPGTRLTVL.

This CDR3 is CASSRGTSGDYEQYF. The CDR3 coding sequence is TGTGCCAGTAGTAGGGGGACTAGCGGGGACTACGAGCAGTACTTC. The chain links TRBV19 to TRBJ2-7, with 13 bases identical to TRBD2. Germline V gene data show CDR1 as LNHDA and CDR2 as SQIVND (reference sequence). V lost 4 bases and J lost 3; bases outside the gene matches: 3. The CDR3 loop spans 15 amino acids. Supplemented by reference TRBV19 and TRBJ2-7, the full variable domain reads DGGITQSPKYLFRKEGQNVTLSCEQNLNHDAMYWYRQDPGQGLRLIYYSQIVNDFQKGDIAEGYSVSREKKESFPLTVTSAQKNPTAFYLCASSRGTSGDYEQYFGPGTRLTVT.

The DNA of the CDR3 is TGTGCCAGCAGTGGCGGGACCGTTCCGGCGGAGTACTTC. Translated: CASSGGTVPAEYF. The chain employs TRBV2 and TRBJ2-5; a possible D gene is TRBD2 (6 bases). The germline V and J ends were trimmed by 4 bases and 12 bases, with 18 bases remaining between them. This CDR3 is 13 amino acids long. The germline V gene encodes CDR1 SNHLY and CDR2 FYNNEI.